These 24 T cell receptor beta chains came from one sample sequenced in a study of cytomegalovirus exposure and HLA in healthy donors. Amplification used 60 Vbeta primers and 13 Jbeta primers. Some clones are missing from TCRdb's copy, which holds only in-frame ones; the method was immunoSEQ multiplex PCR. The data contain 70,000 or so clones, roughly 82% of them singletons. The sample taken for sequencing was PBMCs. These receptors came from a man between 18 and 35 years old in good health and CMV-seronegative.

V is TRBV28 and J is TRBJ2-1; D remains unclear. Germline V gene lookup returns CDR1 MDHEN and CDR2 SYDVKM. The germline V and J ends were trimmed by 1 base and 0 bases, with 4 bases remaining between them. The CDR3 has 14 amino acids. The CDR3 is CASSLYNSYNEQFF. The CDR3 nucleotides are TGTGCCAGCAGTTTATATAACTCCTACAATGAGCAGTTCTTC.

The chain links TRBV7-9 to TRBJ1-1, with D possibly TRBD1 on 6 matching bases. The CDR3 is 14 amino acids. Germline V gene lookup returns CDR1 SEHNR and CDR2 FQNEAQ (reference sequence). V shed 6 bases and J shed 2 bases, with 13 bases lying between them. The chain's CDR3 is CASRRGGGNTEAFF. CDR3 in DNA: TGTGCCAGCAGAAGAGGGGGGGGAAACACTGAAGCTTTCTTT.

The DNA for the CDR3 is TGTGCCAGTAACGTAGGGACAGGGGACTACGAGCAGTACTTC. Its translation is CASNVGTGDYEQYF. The V and J genes are TRBV19 and TRBJ2-7, with 10 bases that match TRBD1. Trimming cost V 7 bases and J 3 bases; bases outside gene matches: 6. The CDR3 extends over 14 amino acids. Germline V gene lookup returns CDR1 LNHDA and CDR2 SQIVND (reference sequence).

This clone showed up just once. The chain has TRBV7-2 and TRBJ1-6; a weak D match, TRBD1 (6 bases). Deletions cut 4 bases from V and 6 bases from J, with 25 bases between. The length of the CDR3 is 19 residues. Germline V gene sequence: CDR1 SGHTA, CDR2 FQGNSA. Written as DNA, the CDR3 is TGTGCCAGCAGCTCCCGGGGGGGCTCAGGGAGGGGAGGTAATTCACCCCTCCACTTT. Translation gives CASSSRGGSGRGGNSPLHF. Together with reference TRBV7-2 and TRBJ1-6, the CDR3 gives the full variable domain: GAGVSQSPSNKVTEKGKDVELRCDPISGHTALYWYRQSLGQGLEFLIYFQGNSAPDKSGLPSDRFSAERTGGSVSTLTIQRTQQEDSAVYLCASSSRGGSGRGGNSPLHFGNGTRLTVT.

The chain is built from TRBV12-5 and TRBJ2-3; D remains ambiguous. CDR1 is LGHNT, CDR2 FRNRAP, per germline. This CDR3 has 11 amino acids. The germline V and J ends were trimmed by 4 bases and 4 bases, with 3 bases remaining between them. CDR3 coding DNA: TGTGCTAGTGGTTCGGCAGATACGCAGTATTTT. Its translation: CASGSADTQYF.

This clone was counted once. V and J are TRBV19 and TRBJ1-5; D remains ambiguous. Germline V gene sequence: CDR1 LNHDA, CDR2 SQIVND (reference sequence). Trimming shortened V by 8 bases and J by 2 bases, and 13 bases separated the two germline ends. The CDR3 spans 14 residues. The CDR3 spells CASDLWAGNQPQHF. The CDR3 region has the DNA TGTGCCAGTGATCTCTGGGCAGGCAATCAGCCCCAGCATTTT.

J is TRBJ2-5 and V is TRBV4-2; the match to TRBD2 covers 8 bases. This CDR3 comprises 14 residues. V shed 0 bases and J 5 bases; nucleotides not matched to a gene: 2. Germline assignment: CDR1 LGHNA and CDR2 YNFKEQ. The CDR3 DNA follows: TGTGCCAGCAGCCAAGACTCGGGGGGGGAGACCCAGTACTTC. This sequence encodes CASSQDSGGETQYF.

In this sample, this clone turned up once. This sequence joins TRBV15 and TRBJ1-1; no clear D. The CDR3 extends over 15 amino acids. Germline assignment: CDR1 LNHNV and CDR2 YYDKDF (reference sequence). The V end was cut by 0 bases, the J end by 6 bases, with 14 bases between. CDR3 protein: CATSRDKGLGAEAFF. CDR3 coding DNA: TGTGCCACCAGCAGAGATAAAGGATTGGGCGCTGAAGCTTTCTTT.

CDR3 bases: TGTGCCAGCAGCTGGGGACTAGCGGGGACAGATACGCAGTATTTT. Residues: CASSWGLAGTDTQYF. The V call is TRBV7-3, the J call TRBJ2-3; TRBD2 matches at 13 bases. The V segment lost 4 bases and the J segment 3 bases; nucleotides outside the gene matches: 1. The germline V gene has CDR1 SGHTA and CDR2 FQGTGA. CDR3 length: 15 amino acids.

The chain has TRBV19 and TRBJ1-5; 8 nucleotides match TRBD1. The CDR3 runs 16 residues. Per germline, CDR1 LNHDA and CDR2 SQIVND (reference sequence). V lost 1 base to trimming and J lost 5 bases; unmatched junction nucleotides: 7. In DNA, the CDR3 is TGTGCCAGTAGTATAGGGCGGACAGGGAGTTATCAGCCCCAGCATTTT. Protein product: CASSIGRTGSYQPQHF.

The chain has TRBV5-4 and TRBJ2-7; weak D call: TRBD1 (5 bases). V gave up 1 base and J gave up 4 bases, with 9 bases separating them. In germline, CDR1 is SGHNT, CDR2 YYREEE (reference sequence). The CDR3 totals 13 residues. The CDR3 nucleotides read TGTGCCAGCAGCTTGAGGCACAGGTACGAGCAGTACTTC. Its translation: CASSLRHRYEQYF.

This clone was recorded once. This chain links TRBV2 with TRBJ2-3; D possibly corresponds to TRBD1 (5 bases). The CDR3 spans 13 residues. The germline CDR1 and CDR2 sequences are SNHLY and FYNNEI. Deletions cut 8 bases from V and 1 base from J, with 10 bases between. The CDR3 here is CASEVRGTDTQYF. The CDR3 DNA sequence: TGTGCCAGCGAAGTCAGGGGCACAGATACGCAGTATTTT.

This clone was observed once. The rearrangement uses TRBV4-3 and TRBJ1-2; 7 bases match TRBD1. V dropped 0 bases and J dropped 6; count of bases not matched to a gene: 7. CDR1 LGHNA and CDR2 YSLEER come from the germline V gene. The CDR3 sequence is 15 residues long. The CDR3 region is CASSQEQGLGDGYTF. The CDR3 DNA reads TGCGCCAGCAGCCAAGAACAGGGGCTAGGTGATGGCTACACCTTC.

The chain's CDR3 is CASSIAGEVAAFF. The CDR3 bases are TGTGCCAGTAGTATTGCTGGGGAGGTCGCAGCTTTCTTT. V usage is TRBV19 and J usage is TRBJ1-1; D remains ambiguous. The CDR3 is 13 residues long. V was trimmed by 3 bases and J by 10 bases, leaving 15 bases between them. Germline V lookup: CDR1 LNHDA, CDR2 SQIVND (reference sequence).

The chain has TRBV19 and TRBJ1-1; 7 bases map to TRBD1. The CDR3 is 14 residues long. The V segment lost 5 bases and the J segment 3 bases; nucleotides outside the gene matches: 6. Per the germline V gene, CDR1 is LNHDA and CDR2 is SQIVND (reference sequence). Here the CDR3 DNA reads TGTGCCAGTAGTTGGACTGGGACAGACACTGAAGCTTTCTTT. Its translation: CASSWTGTDTEAFF. Together with reference TRBV19 and TRBJ1-1, the CDR3 gives the full variable domain: DGGITQSPKYLFRKEGQNVTLSCEQNLNHDAMYWYRQDPGQGLRLIYYSQIVNDFQKGDIAEGYSVSREKKESFPLTVTSAQKNPTAFYLCASSWTGTDTEAFFGQGTRLTVV.

This rearrangement joins TRBV7-6 to TRBJ1-4; maybe TRBD1 (5 bases). V was trimmed by 1 base and J by 7 bases, leaving 10 bases between them. Germline CDR1 is SGHVS and CDR2 is FNYEAQ. The CDR3 length is 14 residues. CDR3 sequence reads: CASSLGGVSEKLFF. The CDR3 nucleotides are TGTGCCAGCAGCTTAGGGGGGGTTAGTGAAAAACTGTTTTTT.

CDR3 in amino acids: CASSRVRGKTGELFF. The CDR3 DNA reads as TGTGCCAGCAGTCGCGTTAGAGGAAAAACCGGGGAGCTGTTTTTT. The V and J genes are TRBV25-1 and TRBJ2-2; D unclear. The length of the CDR3 is 15 residues. Germline V CDR1 and CDR2: MGHDK, SYGVNS. V lost 5 bases and J 5 bases, leaving 15 bases between the germline ends.

The J gene is TRBJ1-2, the V gene TRBV18; the D is unclear. This CDR3 contains 13 residues. The V end lost 4 bases, the J end lost 3 bases, and 9 bases lay between the germline ends. Germline V gives CDR1 KGHSH, CDR2 LQKENI. CDR3 loop: CASSRDTYYGYTF. The CDR3 DNA sequence: TGTGCCAGCTCACGCGACACCTACTATGGCTACACCTTC.

This clone was detected only a few times. V usage is TRBV28 and J usage is TRBJ2-7; perhaps TRBD2 as D (5 bases). There are 14 residues in the CDR3. CDR1 and CDR2 (germline): MDHEN, SYDVKM. V lost 5 bases, J lost 3 bases, and 14 bases lay in between. The CDR3 DNA reads TGTGCCAGCAGTCCCCGGGAAATCGGCTACGAGCAGTACTTC. Residues: CASSPREIGYEQYF.

Here the CDR3 DNA reads TGTGCCAGCGGCAGTTACCCGACACTCCAAAAAGACGAGCAGTACTTC. Amino acid sequence: CASGSYPTLQKDEQYF. The chain links TRBV28 to TRBJ2-7; D is ambiguous. Deletions cut 8 bases from V and 5 bases from J, with 25 bases between. The CDR3 has 16 amino acids. Looked up from germline, CDR1 is MDHEN and CDR2 is SYDVKM.

This rearrangement joins TRBV14 to TRBJ2-7; possible D gene TRBD2, 5 bases. The CDR3 has 15 residues. The V gene's germline CDR1 is SGHDN and CDR2 FVKESK. Trimming pared 2 bases from V and 3 bases from J, leaving 14 bases between. CDR3: CASSQWSSTVYEQYF. The CDR3 bases are TGTGCCAGCAGCCAATGGTCTAGCACGGTCTACGAGCAGTACTTC.

The V and J genes are TRBV18 and TRBJ2-7; D call uncertain. CDR1 is KGHSH, CDR2 LQKENI, per germline. The CDR3 length is 14 residues. V lost 2 bases and J 0 bases, leaving 8 bases between the germline ends. Here the CDR3 reads CASSPTRSSYEQYF. CDR3 bases: TGTGCCAGCTCACCAACAAGGAGCTCCTACGAGCAGTACTTC.

This clone came up once. The V call is TRBV4-3, the J call TRBJ2-7, with 8 bases fitting TRBD1. This CDR3 spans 15 amino acids. The germline gives CDR1 LGHNA, CDR2 YSLEER. V lost 3 bases, J lost 0 bases, and 4 bases stayed unmatched. The CDR3 loop is CASSQVTGGSYEQYF. DNA for the CDR3: TGCGCCAGCAGCCAGGTAACAGGGGGCTCCTACGAGCAGTACTTC.

V and J are TRBV10-2 and TRBJ2-5, with D tentatively TRBD2 (6 bases). This CDR3 comprises 16 residues. V lost 0 bases and J 5 bases, leaving 16 bases between the germline ends. The germline V gene has CDR1 WSHSY and CDR2 SAAADI. CDR3 coding DNA: TGCGCCAGCAGTGAGTCGTTTGGAGGGGACCGGGAGACCCAGTACTTC. Translating gives CASSESFGGDRETQYF.